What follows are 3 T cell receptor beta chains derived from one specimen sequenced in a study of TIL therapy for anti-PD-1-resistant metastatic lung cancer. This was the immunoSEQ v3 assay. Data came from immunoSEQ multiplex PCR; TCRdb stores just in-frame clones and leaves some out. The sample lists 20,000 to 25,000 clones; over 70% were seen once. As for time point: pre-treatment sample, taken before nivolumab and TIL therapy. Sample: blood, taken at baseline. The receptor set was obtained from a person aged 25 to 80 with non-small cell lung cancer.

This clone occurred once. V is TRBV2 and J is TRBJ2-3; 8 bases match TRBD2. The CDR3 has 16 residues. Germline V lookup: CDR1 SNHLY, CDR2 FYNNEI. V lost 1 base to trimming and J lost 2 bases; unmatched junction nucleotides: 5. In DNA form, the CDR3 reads TGTGCCAGCAGTGAAGACGGAGCGGGAGCCACAGATACGCAGTATTTT. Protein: CASSEDGAGATDTQYF.

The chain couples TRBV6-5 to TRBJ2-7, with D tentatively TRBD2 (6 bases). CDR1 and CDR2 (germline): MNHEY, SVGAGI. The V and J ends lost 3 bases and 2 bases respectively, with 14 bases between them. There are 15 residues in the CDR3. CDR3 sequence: CASSYSGGATYEQYF. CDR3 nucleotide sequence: TGTGCCAGCAGTTATTCCGGGGGAGCAACCTACGAGCAGTACTTC.

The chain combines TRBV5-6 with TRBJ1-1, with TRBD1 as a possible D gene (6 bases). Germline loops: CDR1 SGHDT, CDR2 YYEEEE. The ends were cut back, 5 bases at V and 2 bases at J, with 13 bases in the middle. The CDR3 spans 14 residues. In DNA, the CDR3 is TGTGCCAGCAGTAACAGGGCTCGAAACACTGAAGCTTTCTTT. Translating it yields CASSNRARNTEAFF.